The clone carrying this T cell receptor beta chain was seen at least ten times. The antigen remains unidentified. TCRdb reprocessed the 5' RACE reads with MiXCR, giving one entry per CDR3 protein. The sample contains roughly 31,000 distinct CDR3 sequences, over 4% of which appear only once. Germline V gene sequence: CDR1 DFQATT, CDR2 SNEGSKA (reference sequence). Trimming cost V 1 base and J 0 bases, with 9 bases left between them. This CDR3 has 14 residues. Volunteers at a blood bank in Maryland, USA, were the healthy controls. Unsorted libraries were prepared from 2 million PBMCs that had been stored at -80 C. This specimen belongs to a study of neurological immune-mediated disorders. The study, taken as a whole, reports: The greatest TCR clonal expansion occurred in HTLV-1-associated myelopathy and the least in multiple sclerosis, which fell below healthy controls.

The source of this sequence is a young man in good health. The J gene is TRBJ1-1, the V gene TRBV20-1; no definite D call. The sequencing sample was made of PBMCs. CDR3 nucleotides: TGCAGTGCTAGAGTCGGTGGAGTGAACACTGAAGCTTTCTTT. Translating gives CSARVGGVNTEAFF.